The 9 T cell receptor beta chains below all came from one sample that was sequenced in a study of OX40 agonist ivuxolimab in advanced cancers. The library was made by the immunoSEQ multiplex PCR assay. This immuneACCESS table, as held by TCRdb, lists in-frame sequences with V and J called but not all clones. Of the missing ones, under half trace to an unresolved V gene in checked studies; the others have no known cause. For this sample the table gives about 75,000 clones, of which roughly nine tenths were detected only once. The top ten clonotypes cover roughly 0.37% of the sample. Source: CD4+ or CD8+ T cells sorted from blood, taken in a trial of the OX40 agonist ivuxolimab. These receptors were collected from an adult with an advanced solid tumor such as melanoma, head and neck, liver or kidney cancer.

V gene TRBV20-1 combines with J gene TRBJ2-5, with TRBD1 identical over 7 bases. The CDR3 runs 11 residues. CDR1 DFQATT and CDR2 SNEGSKA come from the germline V gene (reference sequence). V gave up 6 bases and J gave up 5 bases; unmatched junction bases: 3. DNA for the CDR3: TGCAGTGCGCCCAGGGGGGAGACCCAGTACTTC. Translation gives CSAPRGETQYF.

The chain carries TRBV7-2 and TRBJ1-3; no firm D call. This CDR3 has 16 amino acids. V was shortened by 5 bases and J by 0 bases, with 14 bases between the two germline ends. Germline V CDR1 and CDR2: SGHTA, FQGNSA. The CDR3, as DNA: TGTGCCAGCAGCCTTAATGCCCCCTTCTCTGGAAACACCATATATTTT. This codes for CASSLNAPFSGNTIYF.

The chain recombines TRBV7-6 with TRBJ1-2; D possibly corresponds to TRBD1 (6 bases). V shed 4 bases and J shed 3 bases, with 12 bases lying between them. This CDR3 is built from 14 residues. Germline V lookup: CDR1 SGHVS, CDR2 FNYEAQ. This chain's CDR3 is CASSSGAAYYGYTF. DNA of the CDR3: TGTGCCAGCAGCTCGGGGGCAGCTTACTATGGCTACACCTTC.

The chain recombines TRBV15 with TRBJ2-7; either TRBD1 or TRBD2 may supply D (7 bases each). CDR3 length: 15 amino acids. CDR1 is LNHNV, CDR2 YYDKDF, per germline (reference sequence). Trimming took off 1 base at V and 3 bases at J, with 13 bases between the two ends. The CDR3 loop is CATSRAGGTVYEQYF. For the CDR3, the DNA is TGTGCCACCAGCAGAGCCGGGGGGACAGTCTACGAGCAGTACTTC. Variable domain in full (rest from reference TRBV15 and TRBJ2-7): DAMVIQNPRYQVTQFGKPVTLSCSQTLNHNVMYWYQQKSSQAPKLLFHYYDKDFNNEADTPDNFQSRRPNTSFCFLDIRSPGLGDTAMYLCATSRAGGTVYEQYFGPGTRLTVT.

This rearrangement joins TRBV6-5 to TRBJ1-4; tentatively, D is TRBD1 (6 bases). With 6 bases removed from V and 4 bases from J, the gap between germline ends came to 12 bases. The CDR3 sequence is 14 residues long. Germline V gene sequence: CDR1 MNHEY, CDR2 SVGAGI. CDR3 DNA: TGTGCCAGCAGCCGGAAAGGGGGTAATGAAAAACTGTTTTTT. Its translation is CASSRKGGNEKLFF.

V usage is TRBV27 and J usage is TRBJ2-2, with 10 bases lining up with TRBD2. CDR3 length: 15 residues. Germline V gives CDR1 MNHEY, CDR2 SMNVEV (reference sequence). J lost 4 bases, V lost 5 bases, and 4 bases had no gene match. The CDR3 nucleotides are TGTGCCAGCAGTCCGTTAGCGGGAGGCACCGGGGAGCTGTTTTTT. Translating gives CASSPLAGGTGELFF.

This rearrangement joins TRBV5-6 to TRBJ1-1; tentatively, D is TRBD1 (6 bases). V lost 0 bases and J 1 base, leaving 13 bases between the germline ends. The germline V gene has CDR1 SGHDT and CDR2 YYEEEE. The CDR3 consists of 16 residues. CDR3 residues: CASSLGPRDTNTEAFF. DNA for the CDR3: TGTGCCAGCAGCTTGGGGCCCCGGGACACGAACACTGAAGCTTTCTTT.

The chain links TRBV29-1 to TRBJ2-1, with TRBD2 identical over 13 bases. The J segment lost 0 bases and the V segment lost 7 bases, leaving 6 bases of the junction unmatched. The CDR3 has 16 residues. Per germline, CDR1 SQVTM and CDR2 ANQGSEA. This CDR3 is CSAGLAGVSSYNEQFF. The CDR3 bases are TGCAGCGCAGGACTAGCGGGGGTAAGCTCCTACAATGAGCAGTTCTTC.

This clone showed up just a few times. The J gene is TRBJ2-3, the V gene TRBV9, with 10 positions matching TRBD2. J was trimmed by 2 bases and V by 2 bases; bases with no gene match: 5. This CDR3 is 16 amino acids long. Germline assignment: CDR1 SGDLS and CDR2 YYNGEE. Here the CDR3 DNA reads TGTGCCAGCAGCGTGTTTGGACTAGCGGACACAGATACGCAGTATTTT. Translation: CASSVFGLADTDTQYF.